A selection of T cell receptor beta chains follows, all from one sample in a study of blood T cells in healthy people across ages. TCRdb re-called the 5' RACE reads through MiXCR, storing one row per CDR3 protein. The data contain about 940,000 distinct CDR3 sequences, roughly 48% of them singletons. The sample consisted of blood. Source of these receptors: a man aged 25-45 years in good health. CDR3s include the opening cysteine and the closing phenylalanine or tryptophan. A D gene is named only where the DNA matches it firmly. Some rows have no size entry. The others give once, few or many, or a class for an expanded clone.

v_call,d_call,j_call,clone_size,cdr3_nt,cdr3_aa
TRBV9,TRBD2,TRBJ2-2,few,TGTGCCAGCAGGGGAGGGCCTCTCACCGGGGAGCTGTTTTTT,CASRGGPLTGELFF
TRBV18,NA,TRBJ2-7,NA,TGTGCCAGCTCACGACGGCCCGGGACCCCCTACGAGCAGTACTTC,CASSRRPGTPYEQYF
TRBV3-1,TRBD1,TRBJ1-1,NA,TGTGCCAGCAGCCAAGGGGCAGGGGGGCGCGCTTTCTTT,CASSQGAGGRAFF
TRBV4-1,NA,TRBJ2-1,many,TGCGCCAGCAGCCAGGGCGGGTATTACAATGAGCAGTTCTTC,CASSQGGYYNEQFF
TRBV4-1,NA,TRBJ2-7,NA,TGCGCCAGCAGCCAAGACCCCTATGAACCCACTTACGAGCAGTACTTC,CASSQDPYEPTYEQYF
TRBV7-9,NA,TRBJ2-7,NA,TGTGCCAGCAGCTTAACCGAGGGCGAGCAGTACTTC,CASSLTEGEQYF
TRBV11-1,TRBD1,TRBJ1-2,few,TGTGCCAGCAGCCCCGGGACAGGGAATGGTGGCTACACCTTC,CASSPGTGNGGYTF
TRBV5-1,TRBD1,TRBJ2-1,NA,TGCGCCAGCAGCTTCGGGACAGATTACAATGAGCAGTTCTTC,CASSFGTDYNEQFF
TRBV18,NA,TRBJ2-3,NA,TGTGCCAGCTCACCACCTGGGTCAGATACGCAGTATTTT,CASSPPGSDTQYF
TRBV7-2,TRBD1,TRBJ2-7,NA,TGTGCCAGCAGCAACCACCGGGACAGGGTCTACGAGCAGTACTTC,CASSNHRDRVYEQYF
TRBV5-1,NA,TRBJ2-2,NA,TGCGCCAGCAGCTTGGCGACTTCAGAACCCGGGGAGCTGTTTTTT,CASSLATSEPGELFF
TRBV30,TRBD1,TRBJ2-3,NA,TGTGCCTGGAGTGTCGTAGGGGGCAGCTCAGATACGCAGTATTTT,CAWSVVGGSSDTQYF
TRBV12-3/TRBV12-4,TRBD1,TRBJ2-3,NA,TGTGCCAGCAGCCAGGACAGGGACCCAGATACGCAGTATTTT,CASSQDRDPDTQYF
TRBV28,NA,TRBJ1-6,NA,TGTGCCAGCAGTTTCCCTTCAGGGGCCTCGTATCATTCACCCCTCCACTTT,CASSFPSGASYHSPLHF
TRBV4-1,NA,TRBJ2-3,few,TGCGCCAGCTCATCCTTCGGGACTTACACAGATACGCAGTATTTT,CASSSFGTYTDTQYF
TRBV6-2/TRBV6-3,TRBD1,TRBJ2-7,many,TGTGCCAGCAGTCCGGGACAGGTGCGCTCCTACGAGCAGTACTTC,CASSPGQVRSYEQYF
TRBV4-1,TRBD1,TRBJ2-3,NA,TGCGCCGGCAGCCAAGGACCGGGACAGGACCCGTATTTT,CAGSQGPGQDPYF
TRBV5-1,NA,TRBJ2-7,few,TGCGCCAGCAACTCTGGGACGGGCCCCTACGAGCAGTACTTC,CASNSGTGPYEQYF
TRBV28,TRBD1,TRBJ2-7,NA,TGTGCCAGCAGCCCTGACAGGGGTCGGGATTACGAGCAGTACTTC,CASSPDRGRDYEQYF
TRBV10-3,NA,TRBJ2-3,NA,TGTGCCATCAGTGACCAGGCTCCGGACACATCAGATACGCAGTATTTT,CAISDQAPDTSDTQYF
TRBV29-1,NA,TRBJ2-7,NA,TGCAGCGTTGTTCAGGACGGTCACTACGAGCAGTACTTC,CSVVQDGHYEQYF
TRBV7-3,NA,TRBJ2-3,once,TGTGCCAGCAGCTTATCCGGGGGGCGGGTAGATACGCAGTATTTT,CASSLSGGRVDTQYF